This T cell receptor beta chain derives from a study of PD-L1 blockade in urothelial cancer. Across the study: Analyses used blood from 3 weeks (second dose) and 6 weeks after treatment start.

Time point indicated: peripheral blood 6 weeks after treatment start. Per the germline V gene, CDR1 is MNHNS and CDR2 is SASEGT. V trimming: 6 bases; J trimming: 7 bases; junction bases outside the gene matches: 1. CDR3 length: 14 residues. Some clones are missing from TCRdb's copy, which holds only in-frame ones; the method was immunoSEQ multiplex PCR. The table includes about 38,000 clones, 86% detected once. The sample was PBMCs, taken around atezolizumab (anti-PD-L1) treatment. This chain uses TRBV6-1 with TRBJ2-2; 14 bases match TRBD2. The TCR was taken from a man aged 60 to 69 with urothelial cancer. The CDR3 protein is CASRGTSGGGELFF. The CDR3 nucleotides read TGTGCCAGCAGGGGGACTAGCGGGGGCGGGGAGCTGTTTTTT.